The T cell receptor beta chain under discussion was sequenced for a study of T cell repertoires in aging, cancer and after chemotherapy. CDR1 and CDR2 from the germline V gene are SGHVS and FNYEAQ. The CDR3 runs 12 residues. V was trimmed by 10 bases and J by 4 bases, leaving 13 bases between them. Amplification of TCR beta used genomic DNA extracted from peripheral blood. TRB rearrangements spanning V, D and J were amplified using mixed TRB-A/B primers. TCRdb reprocessed the multiplex PCR reads with MiXCR, giving one entry per CDR3 protein. The repertoire holds 15,000 to 20,000 distinct CDR3 sequences, with approximately 40% as singletons.

The receptor was derived from a human donor with a solid tumor. V gene TRBV7-6 combines with J gene TRBJ2-5; either TRBD1 or TRBD2 may fit D (6 bases each). The sample taken for sequencing was blood. In DNA, the CDR3 is TGTGCCATCGCAGGAGGGGGAGAGACCCAGTACTTC. Translated, it gives CAIAGGGETQYF.